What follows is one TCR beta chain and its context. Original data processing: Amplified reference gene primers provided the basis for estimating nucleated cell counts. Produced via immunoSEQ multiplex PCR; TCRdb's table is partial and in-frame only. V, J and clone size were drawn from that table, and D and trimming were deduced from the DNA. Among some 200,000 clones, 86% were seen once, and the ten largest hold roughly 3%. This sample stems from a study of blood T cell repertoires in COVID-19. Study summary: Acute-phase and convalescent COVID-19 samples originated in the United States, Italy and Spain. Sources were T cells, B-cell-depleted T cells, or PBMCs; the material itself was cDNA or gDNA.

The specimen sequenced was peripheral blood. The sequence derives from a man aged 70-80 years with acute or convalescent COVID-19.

The CDR3 loop reads CASSYSPGGDTQYF. CDR3 nucleotides: TGTGCCAGCAGTTACTCGCCAGGGGGAGATACGCAGTATTTT. This chain links TRBV6-2 or TRBV6-3 with TRBJ2-3, with TRBD1 matching 7 bases. Germline values: CDR1 MNHEY, CDR2 SVGEGT. V lost 0 bases and J lost 5; bases outside the gene matches: 2. This CDR3 is built from 14 residues.